This T cell receptor beta chain was observed in a study of blood T cell repertoires in COVID-19. At the level of the study: Samples of COVID-19 (acute and convalescent) were obtained from the United States, Italy and Spain.

This clone has only a few counts. Under the authors' procedure: Estimation of nucleated cell counts relied on the amplification of reference gene primers. TCRdb's copy holds only in-frame clones and misses some; the assay was immunoSEQ multiplex PCR. The DNA was the basis for D and trimming; V, J and clone size are from that table. The sample lists roughly 120,000 clones, 74% seen once, with 5.5% to 7.5% in the top ten. Followed longitudinally, the Seattle patients had been enrolled during active infection. The CDR3 runs to 14 residues. CDR1 and CDR2 from the germline V gene are SNHLY and FYNNEI. V was clipped by 4 bases and J by 0 bases, with 9 bases between them.

The V gene is TRBV2, the J gene TRBJ1-1; possible D gene TRBD1, 5 bases. Material: peripheral blood. This receptor was obtained from an elderly man with COVID-19, enrolled during active disease. The CDR3 loop reads CASSVRGLNTEAFF. CDR3 DNA sequence: TGTGCCAGCAGTGTTAGGGGATTGAACACTGAAGCTTTCTTT.